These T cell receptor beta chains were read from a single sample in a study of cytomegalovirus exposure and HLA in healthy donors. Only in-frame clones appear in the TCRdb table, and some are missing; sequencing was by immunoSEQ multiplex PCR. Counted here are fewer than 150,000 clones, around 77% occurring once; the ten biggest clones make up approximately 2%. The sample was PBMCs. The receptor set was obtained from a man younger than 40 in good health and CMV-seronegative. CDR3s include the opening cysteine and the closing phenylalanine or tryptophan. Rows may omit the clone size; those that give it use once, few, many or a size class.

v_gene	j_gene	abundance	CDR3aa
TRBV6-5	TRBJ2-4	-	CASSYGTGSDIQYF
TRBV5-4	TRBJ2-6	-	CASSLAVLAGDSGANVLTF
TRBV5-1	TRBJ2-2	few	CASSLAVTGSGELFF
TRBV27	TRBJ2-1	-	CASSSGTSGSAYNEQFF
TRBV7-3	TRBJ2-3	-	CASSLGVRGLAGEGTDTQYF
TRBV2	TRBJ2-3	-	CASGGLVSDTQYF
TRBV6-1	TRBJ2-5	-	CASRIRDRPQETQYF
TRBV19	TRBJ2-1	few	CASRPTPGEQFF
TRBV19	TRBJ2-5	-	CASSIQGRETQYF
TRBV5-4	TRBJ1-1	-	CASSPRVDTEAFF
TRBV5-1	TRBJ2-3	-	CASSPGQGLPDTQYF
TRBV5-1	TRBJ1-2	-	CASSDGDRGLYGYTF
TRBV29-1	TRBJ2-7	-	CSVDTNYEQYF
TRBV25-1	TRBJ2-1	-	CASISSGSRYEQFF
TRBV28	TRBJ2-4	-	CASNPVQGAVNIQYF